The rows below give T cell receptor beta chains drawn from one sample of a study of shared clonotypes between healthy human individuals. The method was immunoSEQ multiplex PCR; TCRdb's version includes in-frame clones alone and lacks a portion of them. The sample lists 2 million to 2.5 million clones, under 97% occurring once. The sequenced sample was naive CD4+ T cells sorted from blood. These receptors were obtained from a man aged 18 to 29 in good health. The CDR3 runs from the conserved cysteine through the conserved F or W. Each record gives: CDR3 DNA, CDR3 protein, V gene, D gene, J gene, clone size. A D gene is named only where the DNA matches it firmly. Clone size is given for some rows only: seen once, a few or many times, or a class if the clone is expanded.

cdr3_nt: TGTGCCAGTAGTATTGTCAGGGTCCACAATGAGCAGTTCTTC
cdr3_aa: CASSIVRVHNEQFF
v_call: TRBV19
d_call: -
j_call: TRBJ2-1
clone_size: -

cdr3_nt: TGTGCCTGGAGGACATTGAACTCCTACGAGCAGTACTTC
cdr3_aa: CAWRTLNSYEQYF
v_call: TRBV30
d_call: -
j_call: TRBJ2-7
clone_size: -

cdr3_nt: TGTGCCAGCAGTTGGGGGGACTATGGCTACACCTTC
cdr3_aa: CASSWGDYGYTF
v_call: TRBV28
d_call: -
j_call: TRBJ1-2
clone_size: -

cdr3_nt: TGTGCCTGGAGTGTACCCGGGGCTGGCAATCAGCCCCAGCATTTT
cdr3_aa: CAWSVPGAGNQPQHF
v_call: TRBV30
d_call: -
j_call: TRBJ1-5
clone_size: -

cdr3_nt: TGTGCCAGCAGTGAAACAGGAGTGAGCTCCTACGAGCAGTACTTC
cdr3_aa: CASSETGVSSYEQYF
v_call: TRBV6-1
d_call: -
j_call: TRBJ2-7
clone_size: -

cdr3_nt: TGCGCCAGCAGTGAAGCGGGAGCGAACACTGAAGCTTTCTTT
cdr3_aa: CASSEAGANTEAFF
v_call: TRBV10-2
d_call: -
j_call: TRBJ1-1
clone_size: -

cdr3_nt: TGTGCCAGCAGCAAGTACAATGAGCAGTTCTTC
cdr3_aa: CASSKYNEQFF
v_call: TRBV7-2
d_call: -
j_call: TRBJ2-1
clone_size: -

cdr3_nt: TGTGCCAGCAGTCCCCCCGGGGCGCGGGTCTATGGCTACACCTTC
cdr3_aa: CASSPPGARVYGYTF
v_call: TRBV28
d_call: -
j_call: TRBJ1-2
clone_size: -

cdr3_nt: TGCGCCAGCAGCCAAGATTCCGAACTAGCAGGATACAATGAGCAGTTCTTC
cdr3_aa: CASSQDSELAGYNEQFF
v_call: TRBV4-1
d_call: -
j_call: TRBJ2-1
clone_size: -

cdr3_nt: TGCAGCGTTGATAGACCCCCAGGGTACCAAAATGAGCAGTTCTTC
cdr3_aa: CSVDRPPGYQNEQFF
v_call: TRBV29-1
d_call: -
j_call: TRBJ2-1
clone_size: -

cdr3_nt: TGTGCCAGCAGCCCTCCCGGGACGGCGAACACCGGGGAGCTGTTTTTT
cdr3_aa: CASSPPGTANTGELFF
v_call: TRBV9
d_call: -
j_call: TRBJ2-2
clone_size: -

cdr3_nt: TGCGCCAGCAGCTGGGGGTCAGGGGGCGAAGAGACCCAGTACTTC
cdr3_aa: CASSWGSGGEETQYF
v_call: TRBV5-1
d_call: TRBD1
j_call: TRBJ2-5
clone_size: once

cdr3_nt: TGCGCCAGCAGTGGGACCCTAGCGGGAGGAACGTATTTT
cdr3_aa: CASSGTLAGGTYF
v_call: TRBV10-1
d_call: TRBD2
j_call: TRBJ2-3
clone_size: -

cdr3_nt: TGTGCCAGCAATTCCAAGGGGCAGTCTCTCCCTTCACCCCTCCACTTT
cdr3_aa: CASNSKGQSLPSPLHF
v_call: TRBV28
d_call: -
j_call: TRBJ1-6
clone_size: -

cdr3_nt: TGTGCCAGCAGCTTATCGGCAGGGGGCACCGGGGAGCTGTTTTTT
cdr3_aa: CASSLSAGGTGELFF
v_call: TRBV7-2
d_call: TRBD1
j_call: TRBJ2-2
clone_size: -

cdr3_nt: TGCGCCAGCAGCTTGGGGCAGAATGAAAAACTGTTTTTT
cdr3_aa: CASSLGQNEKLFF
v_call: TRBV5-1
d_call: -
j_call: TRBJ1-4
clone_size: -

cdr3_nt: TGTGCCAGCTCACCCGAAATTCAGACACCGAGCTCCTACGAGCAGTACTTC
cdr3_aa: CASSPEIQTPSSYEQYF
v_call: TRBV18
d_call: -
j_call: TRBJ2-7
clone_size: -

cdr3_nt: TGTGCCAGCAGTTCCCAACCCGTTAAGGATACGCAGTATTTT
cdr3_aa: CASSSQPVKDTQYF
v_call: TRBV28
d_call: -
j_call: TRBJ2-3
clone_size: -

cdr3_nt: TGTGCCAGCAGCGTAGGAGGTGGTACCTACGAGCAGTACTTC
cdr3_aa: CASSVGGGTYEQYF
v_call: TRBV9
d_call: -
j_call: TRBJ2-7
clone_size: -

cdr3_nt: TGTGCCAGCAGCCGCTTAGGACAGGGTCACACTGAAGCTTTCTTT
cdr3_aa: CASSRLGQGHTEAFF
v_call: TRBV5-4
d_call: TRBD1
j_call: TRBJ1-1
clone_size: -

cdr3_nt: TGTGCCTGGAGTGGAAACCGGGACAGGGCTTCCTATGGCTACACCTTC
cdr3_aa: CAWSGNRDRASYGYTF
v_call: TRBV30
d_call: TRBD1
j_call: TRBJ1-2
clone_size: once

cdr3_nt: TGTGCCATCAGTGAGGCTAGCTTACAGTACAATGAGCAGTTCTTC
cdr3_aa: CAISEASLQYNEQFF
v_call: TRBV10-3
d_call: -
j_call: TRBJ2-1
clone_size: -

cdr3_nt: TGTGCCAGCAGCCCCCTTTTCGGGGCCAACGTCCTGACTTTC
cdr3_aa: CASSPLFGANVLTF
v_call: TRBV7-3
d_call: -
j_call: TRBJ2-6
clone_size: -

cdr3_nt: TGTGCCAGCAGCTTAACTGGACAAGGTTCAAATACGCAGTATTTT
cdr3_aa: CASSLTGQGSNTQYF
v_call: TRBV7-3
d_call: -
j_call: TRBJ2-3
clone_size: -

cdr3_nt: TGTGCCAGTAGTATAGAATGGAATTCCCAAGAGACCCAGTACTTC
cdr3_aa: CASSIEWNSQETQYF
v_call: TRBV19
d_call: -
j_call: TRBJ2-5
clone_size: -

cdr3_nt: TGTGCCAGCTCACCGGGGCCTATTCATCAGCCCCAGCATTTT
cdr3_aa: CASSPGPIHQPQHF
v_call: TRBV18
d_call: -
j_call: TRBJ1-5
clone_size: -

cdr3_nt: TGTGCCACCGCCCCGGGACTTACTTATAGCAATCAGCCCCAGCATTTT
cdr3_aa: CATAPGLTYSNQPQHF
v_call: TRBV19
d_call: -
j_call: TRBJ1-5
clone_size: -

cdr3_nt: TGTGCCAGCTCACCAGCGCTGGCTAACTATGGCTACACCTTC
cdr3_aa: CASSPALANYGYTF
v_call: TRBV18
d_call: -
j_call: TRBJ1-2
clone_size: -

cdr3_nt: TGTGCCAGCAGTGAATCCAGCGGGGGGGCCTTCGGGGCCAACGTCCTGACTTTC
cdr3_aa: CASSESSGGAFGANVLTF
v_call: TRBV6-1
d_call: TRBD2
j_call: TRBJ2-6
clone_size: -

cdr3_nt: TGTGCCAGCTCCTCCCAGGGTGCTACCGGGACAGGGAACTTCTACGAGCAGTACTTC
cdr3_aa: CASSSQGATGTGNFYEQYF
v_call: TRBV18
d_call: TRBD1
j_call: TRBJ2-7
clone_size: -

cdr3_nt: TGTGCCACCAGCAGAGGTGGTGCGGCGGCTGAAGCTTTCTTT
cdr3_aa: CATSRGGAAAEAFF
v_call: TRBV15
d_call: -
j_call: TRBJ1-1
clone_size: once

cdr3_nt: TGTGCCAGCAGTTTAAGACAGCAATATAATTCACCCCTCCACTTT
cdr3_aa: CASSLRQQYNSPLHF
v_call: TRBV28
d_call: -
j_call: TRBJ1-6
clone_size: few

cdr3_nt: TGTGCCAGCAGCGAGGGGACAGGGGGGCCACAAGAGACCCAGTACTTC
cdr3_aa: CASSEGTGGPQETQYF
v_call: TRBV9
d_call: TRBD1
j_call: TRBJ2-5
clone_size: -

cdr3_nt: TGTGCCAGCAGCGTAGGGGGACAGGGGAACACTGAAGCTTTCTTT
cdr3_aa: CASSVGGQGNTEAFF
v_call: TRBV9
d_call: TRBD1
j_call: TRBJ1-1
clone_size: -

cdr3_nt: TGTGCCAGTCACCGGGGGCAGTATAGCAATCAGCCCCAGCATTTT
cdr3_aa: CASHRGQYSNQPQHF
v_call: TRBV19
d_call: -
j_call: TRBJ1-5
clone_size: -

cdr3_nt: TGCGCCAGCAGTGAAGATCTAGCGGGAGGGGTGGATGAGCAGTTCTTC
cdr3_aa: CASSEDLAGGVDEQFF
v_call: TRBV10-1
d_call: TRBD2
j_call: TRBJ2-1
clone_size: -

cdr3_nt: TGTGCCTGGAGTGGGTCGGGTCAGCCCCAGCATTTT
cdr3_aa: CAWSGSGQPQHF
v_call: TRBV30
d_call: -
j_call: TRBJ1-5
clone_size: -

cdr3_nt: TGCGCCAGCAGCTCCGGACAGGGGGATAACGAGCAGTACTTC
cdr3_aa: CASSSGQGDNEQYF
v_call: TRBV5-1
d_call: TRBD1
j_call: TRBJ2-7
clone_size: -